This section outlines one TCR beta chain sequence together with its context. Its matching antigen is unknown. The sample belongs to a study of CD8+ T cells in alopecia areata. Study details: Treated patients took oral tofacitinib at 5 to 10 mg twice daily. Whole-study results and caveats: Given one nonresponder, whether baseline CD8+ expansion relates to response remains uncertain.

Trimming removed 4 bases from V and 4 bases from J; junction bases left unmatched: 5. The CDR3 length is 14 residues. From germline, CDR1 is ENHRY and CDR2 SYGVKD. After isolation, RNA underwent reverse transcription to generate cDNA as the sequencing template. Method: immunoSEQ multiplex PCR; TCRdb's copy keeps in-frame clones and lacks some. The repertoire consists of 190,000 or so clones, with 58% occurring once and the leading ten covering 5.5%. The treatment here: oral pan-JAK inhibitor, 5-10 mg twice daily. The chain has TRBV10-3 and TRBJ2-5; 8 positions agree with TRBD1. The source material was CD4+ T cells sorted from blood, sampled at week 24, from a patient treated with tofacitinib. The TCR comes from a human donor with alopecia areata. This CDR3 reads CAISADRGGETQYF. For the CDR3, the DNA is TGTGCCATCAGTGCAGACAGGGGCGGAGAGACCCAGTACTTC.